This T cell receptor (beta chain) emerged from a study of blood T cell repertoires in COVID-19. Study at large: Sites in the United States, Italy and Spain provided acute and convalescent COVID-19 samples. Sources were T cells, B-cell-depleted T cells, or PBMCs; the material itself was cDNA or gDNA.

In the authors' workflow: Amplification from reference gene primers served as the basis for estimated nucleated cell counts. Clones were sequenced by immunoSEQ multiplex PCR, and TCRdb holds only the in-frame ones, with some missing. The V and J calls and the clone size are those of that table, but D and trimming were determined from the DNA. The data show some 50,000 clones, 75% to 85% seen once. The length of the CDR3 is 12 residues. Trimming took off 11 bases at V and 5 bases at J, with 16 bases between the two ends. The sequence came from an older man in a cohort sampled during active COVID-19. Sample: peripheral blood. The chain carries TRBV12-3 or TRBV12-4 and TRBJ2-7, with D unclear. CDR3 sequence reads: CASSNDFHEQYF. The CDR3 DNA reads TGTGCCTCCAGTAACGACTTCCACGAGCAGTACTTC.